The source of this T cell receptor beta chain is a study of response to subunit inactivated influenza vaccine. This clonotype was observed many times. Its antigen is as yet unknown. This CDR3 comprises 12 residues. V gave up 4 bases and J gave up 4 bases, with 8 bases separating them. The germline CDR1 and CDR2 sequences are MNHEY and SMNVEV (reference sequence). Findings and limits, study-wide: The authors offered the suggestion that each seasonal influenza vaccination recruits few new T cells.

TCRdb re-derived calls from the RT-PCR reads in MiXCR, one entry per CDR3 protein. The profile shows more than 450,000 distinct CDR3 sequences, about 11% of them singletons. This clonotype was sampled from a man aged 50 to 59 who received an inactivated influenza vaccine. The input for sequencing was PBMCs from blood, taken on the day of vaccination. The J gene is TRBJ2-7, the V gene TRBV27; no definite D call. As DNA, the CDR3 is TGTGCCAGCAGTTCCCGCGCGTACGAGCAGTACTTC. It encodes CASSSRAYEQYF.